The T cell receptor (beta chain) described here comes from a study of blood T cell repertoires in COVID-19. This CDR3 comprises 16 residues. V shed 0 bases and J 7 bases; nucleotides not matched to a gene: 5. Germline V CDR1 and CDR2: SGDLS, YYNGEE. The data were produced by immunoSEQ multiplex PCR, yet TCRdb's version contains in-frame clones alone and is incomplete. The sample lists under 250,000 clones; around nine tenths were seen once. The sequenced sample was peripheral blood. The origin of this receptor is an older man with acute or convalescent COVID-19. The rearrangement links TRBV9 to TRBJ1-6, with 9 bases matching TRBD1. The CDR3 reads CASSVGVGQGNSPLHF. CDR3 DNA: TGTGCCAGCAGCGTAGGCGTGGGACAGGGAAATTCACCCCTCCACTTT.